These T cell receptor beta chains were read from a single sample in a study of blood T cell repertoires in COVID-19. Assay used: immunoSEQ multiplex PCR; TCRdb lists only in-frame clones, some missing. The repertoire holds roughly 100,000 clones, roughly 72% seen once, with roughly 6.2% in the top ten. Specimen: peripheral blood. All receptors come from a man of 80 years or more with acute or convalescent COVID-19. The CDR3 runs from the conserved cysteine through the conserved F or W. A D gene is named only where the DNA matches it firmly. The listing skips clone size in some rows; elsewhere it reads once, few, many or a size class.

D gene,clone size,V gene,J gene,CDR3 protein,CDR3 DNA
-,-,TRBV19,TRBJ1-2,CASSPQGFYGYTF,TGTGCCAGTAGTCCCCAGGGGTTCTATGGCTACACCTTC
TRBD1,few,TRBV2,TRBJ2-2,CASREDRSGELFF,TGTGCCAGCAGAGAGGACAGGTCCGGGGAGCTGTTTTTT
-,-,TRBV5-6,TRBJ2-7,CASSSDPSGFSYEQYF,TGTGCCAGCAGCTCGGACCCTTCGGGGTTTAGCTACGAGCAGTACTTC
TRBD1,-,TRBV3-1/TRBV3-2,TRBJ1-6,CASSRDRGANSPLHF,TGTGCCAGCAGCCGAGACAGGGGGGCTAATTCACCCCTCCACTTT
-,once,TRBV3-1/TRBV3-2,TRBJ2-2,CASSQLQGFTGELFF,TGTGCCAGCAGCCAATTACAGGGTTTCACCGGGGAGCTGTTTTTT
-,-,TRBV14,TRBJ2-5,CASSQIRGSDTQYF,TGTGCCAGCAGCCAAATTAGAGGGTCGGATACCCAGTACTTC
-,-,TRBV19,TRBJ2-5,CASSSREETQYF,TGTGCCAGTAGTTCGCGGGAAGAGACCCAGTACTTC
TRBD2,-,TRBV28,TRBJ2-1,CALSGNNEQFF,TGTGCCCTTAGCGGGAACAATGAGCAGTTCTTC
TRBD2,-,TRBV28,TRBJ2-1,CASSGGLAEPPYAEQFF,TGTGCCAGCAGTGGGGGACTAGCGGAACCCCCGTACGCTGAGCAGTTCTTC
TRBD2,few,TRBV6-1,TRBJ2-7,CASSELAGGYEQYF,TGTGCCAGCAGTGAGCTAGCGGGAGGTTACGAGCAGTACTTC
-,-,TRBV24-1,TRBJ2-3,CATSDSDSRYTDTQYF,TGTGCCACCAGTGATTCGGACTCTCGGTACACAGATACGCAGTATTTT
-,few,TRBV7-9,TRBJ2-7,CASSLGQYRTNEQYF,TGTGCCAGCAGCTTAGGACAGTACCGAACCAACGAGCAGTACTTC
-,-,TRBV28,TRBJ1-2,CASSLQGPLYGYTF,TGTGCCAGCAGTTTACAGGGGCCTCTATATGGCTACACCTTC
-,-,TRBV4-3,TRBJ1-5,CASSQDNNPNQPQHF,TGCGCCAGCAGCCAAGATAACAACCCGAATCAGCCCCAGCATTTT
-,-,TRBV5-1,TRBJ2-5,CASSPRGSGETQYF,TGCGCCAGCAGCCCCCGAGGGAGTGGAGAGACCCAGTACTTC
-,few,TRBV2,TRBJ2-1,CASTETMFDEQFF,TGTGCCAGCACCGAAACAATGTTCGATGAGCAGTTCTTC
-,-,TRBV6-1,TRBJ2-7,CASSEAGLGSYEQYF,TGTGCCAGCAGTGAAGCGGGACTGGGCTCCTACGAGCAGTACTTC
-,-,TRBV4-1,TRBJ1-2,CASSQEGRVSYGYTF,TGCGCCAGCAGCCAAGAGGGCAGGGTATCCTATGGCTACACCTTC
-,-,TRBV6-1,TRBJ2-2,CASSPTGSYTGELFF,TGTGCCAGCAGTCCGACAGGATCTTACACCGGGGAGCTGTTTTTT
-,few,TRBV7-2,TRBJ2-7,CASSLHQGYEQYF,TGTGCCAGCAGCTTGCATCAGGGGTACGAGCAGTACTTC
TRBD1,-,TRBV29-1,TRBJ1-2,CSATGGQGGYTF,TGCAGCGCCACAGGGGGCCAAGGAGGCTACACCTTC
-,-,TRBV6-5,TRBJ2-7,CASSPGGRYPYEQYF,TGTGCCAGCAGTCCCGGGGGGCGGTACCCCTACGAGCAGTACTTC
-,-,TRBV6-6,TRBJ1-6,CASDQAGVDSPLHF,TGTGCCAGCGACCAGGCGGGTGTGGACTCACCCCTCCACTTT
-,-,TRBV28,TRBJ2-1,CASSLLSTRGNEQFF,TGTGCCAGCAGTTTACTATCTACCCGGGGCAATGAGCAGTTCTTC
TRBD1,-,TRBV28,TRBJ2-3,CASSGDSSDTQYF,TGTGCCAGCAGTGGGGACAGCTCAGATACGCAGTATTTT
-,few,TRBV6-5,TRBJ1-1,CASRKTWNTEAFF,TGTGCCAGCAGGAAGACTTGGAACACTGAAGCTTTCTTT
-,-,TRBV12-3/TRBV12-4,TRBJ2-5,CASSFGEETQYF,TGTGCCAGCAGTTTCGGGGAAGAGACCCAGTACTTC
-,-,TRBV12-2,TRBJ2-4,CASRSRGRSRNIQYF,TGTGCAAGTCGCTCGCGCGGGAGAAGTAGAAACATTCAGTACTTC
TRBD2,-,TRBV6-1,TRBJ2-7,CASSLSGSSYEQYF,TGTGCCAGCAGTCTAAGCGGGAGCAGTTACGAGCAGTACTTC
-,-,TRBV30,TRBJ1-4,CAWSLRRGQDEKLFF,TGTGCCTGGAGTTTAAGGAGGGGTCAGGATGAAAAACTGTTTTTT
TRBD1,once,TRBV11-1,TRBJ2-7,CASSQETGRFQQYF,TGTGCCAGCAGCCAAGAGACAGGGAGATTTCAGCAGTACTTC
TRBD1,few,TRBV29-1,TRBJ2-1,CSGERYRQGLYNEQFF,TGCAGCGGGGAAAGGTATCGACAGGGCCTCTACAATGAGCAGTTCTTC
TRBD1,few,TRBV12-3/TRBV12-4,TRBJ2-1,CASRAGGYNEQFF,TGTGCCAGCAGGGCAGGGGGATACAATGAGCAGTTCTTC
-,-,TRBV19,TRBJ2-7,CASSIAGQYEQYF,TGTGCCAGTAGTATAGCAGGGCAATACGAGCAGTACTTC
TRBD2,-,TRBV6-2/TRBV6-3,TRBJ2-2,CASSRGRAYTGELFF,TGTGCCAGCAGCCGCGGGAGAGCCTACACCGGGGAGCTGTTTTTT
-,-,TRBV4-2,TRBJ1-1,CASSKAPAGTEAFF,TGTGCCAGCAGCAAAGCTCCAGCGGGCACTGAAGCTTTCTTT
-,few,TRBV19,TRBJ2-5,CASSAGTAGNWGTQYF,TGTGCCAGTAGTGCGGGGACAGCCGGAAATTGGGGGACCCAGTACTTC
-,-,TRBV4-2,TRBJ2-7,CASSLAASADEQYF,TGTGCCAGCAGCCTCGCGGCCTCTGCCGACGAGCAGTACTTC
TRBD2,-,TRBV28,TRBJ2-7,CASSLAGLAGSYEQYF,TGTGCCAGCAGTTTAGCGGGACTAGCGGGCTCCTACGAGCAGTACTTC
TRBD2,-,TRBV24-1,TRBJ2-1,CATSVGLAERNEQFF,TGTGCCACCAGTGTCGGACTAGCGGAGAGGAATGAGCAGTTCTTC
TRBD2,once,TRBV24-1,TRBJ2-2,CATSGSLAGRYDTGELFF,TGTGCCACCAGTGGATCGTTAGCGGGCCGGTACGACACCGGGGAGCTGTTTTTT
TRBD1,many,TRBV2,TRBJ2-7,CASRDSLGEQYF,TGTGCCAGCCGGGACAGTCTGGGAGAGCAGTACTTC
-,-,TRBV9,TRBJ2-7,CASSPPGNPYEQYF,TGTGCCAGCAGCCCCCCCGGGAACCCCTACGAGCAGTACTTC
-,-,TRBV9,TRBJ1-2,CASSVGAVANYGYTF,TGTGCCAGCAGCGTAGGGGCCGTAGCTAACTATGGCTACACCTTC
TRBD2,-,TRBV24-1,TRBJ2-1,CAARTSGNGNEQFF,TGTGCCGCTCGGACTAGCGGGAATGGCAATGAGCAGTTCTTC
TRBD2,once,TRBV2,TRBJ2-1,CASSETSGREFF,TGTGCCAGCAGTGAGACTAGCGGGAGGGAGTTCTTC
-,-,TRBV4-1,TRBJ2-1,CASSQAGSYSYNEQFF,TGCGCCAGCAGCCAAGCTGGCAGTTACTCCTACAATGAGCAGTTCTTC
-,few,TRBV19,TRBJ2-1,CASSMPSGEQFF,TGTGCCAGTAGTATGCCATCAGGCGAGCAGTTCTTC
-,few,TRBV5-1,TRBJ1-6,CASRASGENSPLHF,TGCGCCAGCAGAGCCTCAGGGGAGAATTCACCCCTCCACTTT
TRBD1,-,TRBV29-1,TRBJ2-7,CSVVGGPTGTYEQYF,TGCAGCGTTGTAGGGGGCCCGACGGGAACCTACGAGCAGTACTTC
-,-,TRBV11-2,TRBJ2-1,CASSLGQYEQFF,TGTGCCAGCAGCTTAGGACAATACGAGCAGTTCTTC
-,-,TRBV6-5,TRBJ2-5,CASSLTAEETQYF,TGTGCCAGCAGCCTAACAGCTGAAGAGACCCAGTACTTC
-,-,TRBV5-1,TRBJ2-3,CASSPDRSGTDTQYF,TGCGCCAGCAGCCCTGACAGGTCGGGCACAGATACGCAGTATTTT
TRBD1,-,TRBV5-4,TRBJ1-2,CASSYQDRESYGYTF,TGTGCCAGCAGCTATCAAGACAGGGAAAGCTATGGCTACACCTTC
TRBD2,-,TRBV9,TRBJ2-5,CASSVDGAGYQETQYF,TGTGCCAGCAGCGTAGACGGAGCGGGGTACCAAGAGACCCAGTACTTC
-,-,TRBV9,TRBJ1-1,CASSVGGGANTEAFF,TGTGCCAGCAGCGTTGGGGGAGGGGCGAACACTGAAGCTTTCTTT
-,few,TRBV24-1,TRBJ2-2,CATSDSTTPGAYGELFF,TGTGCCACCAGTGATTCGACAACCCCAGGGGCGTACGGGGAGCTGTTTTTT
TRBD2,-,TRBV18,TRBJ2-1,CASSPGLAGANNEQFF,TGTGCCAGCTCACCGGGACTAGCGGGAGCAAACAATGAGCAGTTCTTC
TRBD1,-,TRBV28,TRBJ2-2,CASSLTGGPGELFF,TGTGCCAGCAGTTTGACAGGGGGCCCCGGGGAGCTGTTTTTT
-,-,TRBV9,TRBJ2-7,CASSPRPGAEQYF,TGTGCCAGCAGCCCCCGGCCTGGGGCTGAGCAGTACTTC